This TCR beta chain appears in the sequencing data of a study of T-cell reconstitution after alpha-beta-depleted transplantation in children. V dropped 1 base and J dropped 8 bases, with 16 bases sitting between them. The CDR3 is made up of 16 amino acids. Germline V CDR1 and CDR2: SGHRS, YFSETQ. For TCRbeta, the library was prepared with unique molecular identifiers. TCRdb re-called the PCR reads through MiXCR, storing one row per CDR3 protein. The data hold 350,000 to 400,000 distinct CDR3 sequences, with 13% observed a single time. The chain recombines TRBV5-1 with TRBJ1-6; maybe TRBD1 (5 bases). The sequenced sample was PBMCs, obtained from the stem cell graft. The origin of this receptor is a human donor who donated a stem cell graft to a child with Fanconi anemia. The CDR3 DNA is TGCGCCAGCAGCTTGCTTCAGGGAAGAACGGATTCACCCCTCCACTTT. Protein: CASSLLQGRTDSPLHF.